A single sample is the source of the 30 T cell receptor beta chains below, sequenced in a study of tumor-infiltrating lymphocytes in primary liver carcinoma. TCR beta cDNA was reverse-transcribed from about 550 ng of total RNA. The reaction used a constant-region primer and ProtoScript II reverse transcriptase. Slightly modified ARM-PCR, run as three nested multiplex PCR rounds, produced the TCR beta libraries. The first two PCR rounds used TRBV1-TRBV30 forward primers with a C-beta reverse primer, roughly 10 cycles each. A single record per CDR3 protein comes from TCRdb applying MiXCR to the multiplex PCR reads. The sample lists approximately 110,000 distinct CDR3 sequences; 64% were seen once. Both RNA and DNA were isolated together from approximately 20-30 mg of bulk tissue that had not been sorted. The sample taken for sequencing was liver tumor tissue from sampling region 3. Indicated subset: tumor region T3, left-lateral pole. The receptors come from a woman aged 55-70 years with primary liver carcinoma and hepatitis B virus infection.

Turning to this clonotype: Since a much larger clone is just one base distant, this may be a read error. The DNA for the CDR3 is TGTACCAGCGGCGACTCGCCCAACTACAATGAGCAGTTCTTC. Its translation is CTSGDSPNYNEQFF. This chain joins TRBV5-5 and TRBJ2-1; perhaps TRBD2 as D (5 bases). Germline-derived CDR1 and CDR2 are SGHKS and YYEKEE (reference sequence). The CDR3 has 14 residues.

The sample holds many counts of this clonotype. The CDR3: CASSWDSQETQYF. The CDR3 nucleotides are TGTGCCAGCAGTTGGGACTCACAAGAGACCCAGTACTTC. The genes are TRBV6-1 and TRBJ2-5; perhaps TRBD2 as D (6 bases). This CDR3 is 13 amino acids long. Trimming pared 5 bases from V and 2 bases from J, leaving 9 bases between. Germline CDR1 reads MNHNS; CDR2 reads SASEGT.

The chain joins TRBV6-5 to TRBJ2-3; TRBD2 matches 10 bases. The CDR3 runs to 15 residues. V gave up 7 bases and J gave up 3 bases; unmatched junction bases: 7. The germline V gene has CDR1 MNHEY and CDR2 SVGAGI. CDR3 bases: TGTGCCAGCAACCCAGTACTAGCGGGAACAGATACGCAGTATTTT. It encodes CASNPVLAGTDTQYF.

About this clonotype itself: This clone may be a read error of a much larger clone one base away. The V call is TRBV5-1, the J call TRBJ2-1; TRBD2 might be the D (5 bases). The CDR3 has 17 residues. Trimming removed 7 bases from V and 2 bases from J, with 22 bases in between. Germline V lookup: CDR1 SGHRS, CDR2 YFSETQ. CDR3 DNA sequence: TGCGCCAGCGTTTCCAGGACTCCCGCCCAGGCCTACAATGAGCAGTTCTTC. Residues: CASVSRTPAQAYNEQFF.

Concerning this clonotype itself: The conserved phenylalanine or tryptophan normally closing the CDR3 is absent here, so this likely arose from a read error. The chain carries TRBV6-6 and TRBJ2-6; possible D gene TRBD1, 5 bases. From germline, CDR1 is MNHNY and CDR2 SVGAGI (reference sequence). The CDR3 is 15 residues long. The CDR3 sequence: CASSMQGARANFLTS. The CDR3 DNA reads as TGTGCCAGCAGTATGCAGGGTGCCCGGGCCAACTTCCTGACTTCC.

In its sample, this clonotype was seen a few times. J is TRBJ2-5 and V is TRBV7-9; 12 nucleotides line up with TRBD2. The germline gives CDR1 SEHNR, CDR2 FQNEAQ (reference sequence). V was pared by 5 bases and J by 7 bases, with 11 bases of the junction left unmatched. The CDR3 totals 16 residues. CDR3 amino acids: CASSPRLAGELGTQYF. The CDR3 coding sequence is TGTGCCAGCAGCCCTCGACTAGCGGGAGAATTGGGGACCCAGTACTTC.

A note on this clonotype: One base away lies a much larger clone, so this may be a sequencing read error. The chain employs TRBV5-1 and TRBJ1-3; 7 bases match TRBD1. This CDR3 is 13 amino acids long. V was pared by 7 bases and J by 4 bases, with 5 bases of the junction left unmatched. Germline CDR1 SGHRS, CDR2 YFSETQ. CDR3 in amino acids: CASQSGQGNTIYF. The CDR3 DNA is TGCGCCAGCCAGTCGGGACAGGGAAACACCATATATTTT.

The table lists this clonotype with many counts. V gene TRBV29-1 combines with J gene TRBJ1-2, with TRBD1 identical over 9 bases. V was clipped by 1 base and J by 2 bases; unmatched bases: 8. The germline V gene has CDR1 SQVTM and CDR2 ANQGSEA. The CDR3 has 16 amino acids. CDR3: CSVEVVPGQGNYGYTF. The CDR3 DNA reads TGCAGCGTTGAAGTGGTGCCGGGACAGGGAAACTATGGCTACACCTTC.

The table lists this clonotype with many counts. The gene calls are TRBV4-2 and TRBJ2-3; unclear D gene. V lost 1 base and J 0 bases, leaving 11 bases between the germline ends. Germline lookup yields CDR1 LGHNA and CDR2 YNFKEQ. The CDR3 sequence is 16 residues long. CDR3 residues: CASSQVGSASTDTQYF. The CDR3 nucleotides read TGTGCCAGCAGCCAAGTGGGCTCGGCTAGCACAGATACGCAGTATTTT.

With respect to this clonotype: This may arise from a read error, as a much more abundant clone is one base away. V is TRBV5-4 and J is TRBJ2-1, with TRBD2 identical over 7 bases. CDR3 size: 16 residues. The germline V gene encodes CDR1 SGHNT and CDR2 YYREEE (reference sequence). CDR3 DNA sequence: TGTGCCAGCAGCCCGGGGAGAGGACTAGTAGGCAATGAGCAGCTCTTC. As protein: CASSPGRGLVGNEQLF.

A note on this clonotype: A junction end diverges from the germline sequence, so it may reflect a read error. The chain uses TRBV11-2 and TRBJ2-7; D uncertain. Per germline, CDR1 SGHAT and CDR2 FQNNGV. The CDR3 contains 15 residues. CDR3 loop: CTSSLDPGHTPEQYF. In nucleotides, the CDR3 is TGTACCAGTAGCTTAGACCCAGGCCATACGCCCGAGCAGTACTTC.

V gene TRBV6-5 combines with J gene TRBJ1-2; D call uncertain. Trimming stripped 2 bases from V and 6 bases from J, with 13 bases between. Germline loops: CDR1 MNHEY, CDR2 SVGAGI. The CDR3 is made up of 14 amino acids. The CDR3 DNA reads as TGTGCCAGCAGTTACCAAGGTGGGAACCATGGCTACACCTTC. This encodes CASSYQGGNHGYTF.

To note about this clonotype: A read error may account for a junction end that differs from germline. The chain couples TRBV6-6 to TRBJ1-5; TRBD1 is a possible D gene (5 bases). CDR1 and CDR2 from the germline V gene are MNHNY and SVGAGI (reference sequence). This CDR3 has 15 amino acids. This CDR3 is CASRGQGLSKQPQHF. The CDR3 DNA follows: TGTGCCAGCAGAGGGCAGGGTCTAAGCAAACAGCCCCAGCATTTT.

There are a few counts of this clonotype. This rearrangement joins TRBV24-1 to TRBJ2-3; the match to TRBD2 covers 10 bases. V was clipped by 4 bases and J by 6 bases; unmatched bases: 6. This CDR3 is 15 amino acids long. Germline V CDR1 and CDR2: KGHDR, SFDVKD. The CDR3 loop is CATSDATSGWDTQYF. The CDR3 coding sequence is TGTGCCACCAGTGACGCGACTAGCGGGTGGGATACGCAGTATTTT.

About this clonotype itself: A read error may explain this, as a much larger clone is one base away. The chain uses TRBV5-1 and TRBJ2-7; 13 bases align to TRBD2. CDR3 length equals 15 residues. With 4 bases clipped from V and 4 bases from J, the junction kept 5 bases outside the gene matches. Germline V gene data show CDR1 as SGHRS and CDR2 as YFSETQ. CDR3 amino acids: CASSPATSGGYEQYF. The CDR3 DNA reads TGCGCCAGCAGCCCAGCGACTAGCGGGGGGTACGAGCAGTACTTC.

On this clonotype itself: The CDR3 does not close with the conserved phenylalanine or tryptophan, likely indicating a read error. This chain links TRBV6-6 with TRBJ2-6; D is uncertain. The CDR3 length is 13 residues. V was pared by 7 bases and J by 1 base, with 5 bases between. The germline V gene has CDR1 MNHNY and CDR2 SVGAGI (reference sequence). CDR3 loop: CASTPSGANVLTS. CDR3 sequence (DNA): TGTGCCAGCACCCCGTCTGGGGCCAACGTCCTGACTTCC.

To note about this clonotype: The junction departs from germline at one end; a sequencing error may be responsible. This rearrangement joins TRBV11-2 to TRBJ2-7; possibly TRBD2 for D (5 bases). This CDR3 has 18 amino acids. Looked up from germline, CDR1 is SGHAT and CDR2 is FQNNGV. CDR3 loop: CASSLLVGAAQLLYELYF. In DNA, the CDR3 is TGTGCCAGCAGCCTACTAGTGGGAGCCGCTCAACTTTTGTACGAGCTGTACTTC.

Of note for this clonotype: Germline is not matched at one junction end, which may reflect a read error. J is TRBJ2-1 and V is TRBV5-4, with TRBD1 matching over 8 bases. The CDR3 contains 14 residues. Germline V lookup: CDR1 SGHNT, CDR2 YYREEE (reference sequence). The DNA for the CDR3 is TGTACCAGCACCCTACAGGGGGTCTACAATGAGCAGTTCTTC. It translates to CTSTLQGVYNEQFF.

This clonotype was found many times. The CDR3 region is CASSQSPGVDTEAFF. The CDR3 DNA is TGCGCCAGCAGCCAAAGCCCGGGAGTAGACACTGAAGCTTTCTTT. The chain couples TRBV4-1 to TRBJ1-1, with D hard to call. The CDR3 contains 15 residues. CDR1 and CDR2 (germline): MGHRA, YSYEKL. The V end lost 2 bases, the J end lost 3 bases, and 13 bases lay between the germline ends.

This clonotype was seen a handful of times. The V and J genes are TRBV7-9 and TRBJ1-6; perhaps TRBD1 as D (6 bases). The V gene's germline CDR1 is SEHNR and CDR2 FQNEAQ (reference sequence). This CDR3 has 15 amino acids. The V end lost 5 bases, the J end lost 10 bases, and 18 bases lay between the germline ends. CDR3 sequence: CASSQQQGRDSPLHF. The CDR3 DNA reads TGTGCCAGCAGCCAACAACAGGGCAGGGACTCACCCCTCCACTTT.

V is TRBV24-1 and J is TRBJ2-3; D is perhaps TRBD2 (5 bases). V was pared by 7 bases and J by 0 bases, with 7 bases between. The germline gives CDR1 KGHDR, CDR2 SFDVKD. CDR3 size: 13 residues. Here the CDR3 reads CATRSGSTDTQYF. The CDR3 region has the DNA TGTGCCACCAGATCGGGAAGCACAGATACGCAGTATTTT.

Worth noting for this clonotype: Its ends do not fully match the called genes, so a read error is possible. The chain combines TRBV29-1 with TRBJ2-7, with 8 bases lining up with TRBD1. The CDR3 loop spans 12 amino acids. The germline gives CDR1 SQVTM, CDR2 ANQGSEA. In DNA form, the CDR3 reads TGCAGCCTTGTTAGGACAGGGAACGAGCAGTACTTT. Translation gives CSLVRTGNEQYF.

In the case of this clonotype: At one of its ends the junction is not consistent with the germline gene, which may arise from a read error. V is TRBV6-5 and J is TRBJ2-1; D unclear. Germline V CDR1 and CDR2: MNHEY, SVGAGI. This CDR3 contains 12 residues. In DNA, the CDR3 is TGTGCCAGCAGTTACGGGAATCATGAACAGTTCTTC. It translates to CASSYGNHEQFF.

This clonotype was recorded at least ten times. This chain links TRBV6-2 or TRBV6-3 with TRBJ2-1; TRBD2 matches at 13 bases. The length of the CDR3 is 18 residues. Germline lookup yields CDR1 MNHEY and CDR2 SVGEGT. J gave up 2 bases and V 5 bases, and 9 bases lay outside the gene matches. The CDR3 sequence is CASSGTRTSGRAYNEQFF. CDR3 sequence (DNA): TGTGCCAGCAGTGGAACAAGGACTAGCGGGAGAGCCTACAATGAGCAGTTCTTC.

This clonotype has a count of ten or more. V is TRBV29-1 and J is TRBJ1-5; no reliable D call. V lost 4 bases, J lost 3 bases, and 7 bases lay in between. Germline loops: CDR1 SQVTM, CDR2 ANQGSEA. This CDR3 has 12 amino acids. CDR3 sequence reads: CSVVGPNQPQHF. The CDR3 DNA follows: TGCAGCGTTGTCGGACCCAATCAGCCCCAGCATTTT.

This clonotype was detected once. The junction shows a germline mismatch at one end, possibly a read error. The rearrangement uses TRBV2 and TRBJ1-1; no definite D call. Germline V gene data show CDR1 as SNHLY and CDR2 as FYNNEI. The CDR3 loop spans 11 amino acids. The CDR3 bases are TGTGCCAGCAGTGAAGGTACAAAAGGAATCTTT. Amino acids: CASSEGTKGIF.

This clonotype appeared once. The V and J genes are TRBV28 and TRBJ2-7; D gene unclear. Germline CDR1 reads MDHEN; CDR2 reads SYDVKM. The CDR3 loop spans 20 amino acids. With 5 bases removed from V and 0 bases from J, the gap between germline ends came to 29 bases. CDR3 nucleotides: TGTGCCAGCAGTCCACCGCGCCAGCGAGCTAAACAAAAAAGCTCCTACGAGCAGTACTTC. Protein: CASSPPRQRAKQKSSYEQYF.

This clonotype was seen many times. The V and J genes are TRBV10-3 and TRBJ2-3, with 10 bases lining up with TRBD1. Trimming cost V 2 bases and J 3 bases; bases outside gene matches: 5. The length of the CDR3 is 16 residues. Germline assignment: CDR1 ENHRY and CDR2 SYGVKD. The CDR3 spells CAISERDRGPTDTQYF. The CDR3 coding sequence is TGTGCCATCAGTGAGAGGGACAGGGGACCAACAGATACGCAGTATTTT.

This clonotype was counted a single time. A much larger clone differs by one base, so this may be a read error. This chain uses TRBV6-2 or TRBV6-3 with TRBJ2-2; D not certain. The CDR3 is 14 amino acids. From germline, CDR1 is MNHEY and CDR2 SVGEGT. CDR3 in DNA: TGTGCCAGCAGTCCAACAACGAACATCGGGGAGCTGTTTTTT. Translation gives CASSPTTNIGELFF.

About this clonotype: The conserved closing phenylalanine or tryptophan is absent in this CDR3, likely reflecting a read error. The gene calls are TRBV29-1 and TRBJ2-5; D not resolved. The ends were cut back, 4 bases at V and 4 bases at J, with 16 bases in the middle. CDR3 length: 14 residues. CDR1 and CDR2 (germline): SQVTM, ANQGSEA. This CDR3 is CSVAGISRAETQYL. The CDR3 bases are TGCAGCGTTGCGGGTATCTCCCGGGCAGAGACCCAGTACCTC.